This T cell receptor beta chain stems from a study of T cells in localized non-small cell lung cancer. Findings and limits, study-wide: Adjacent uninvolved lung tissue had the highest T cell clonality, exceeding tumor. The study detected a median roughly 50 of the top 100 tumor clones in adjacent lung. Longer overall survival accompanied higher blood T cell density.

The repertoire was sequenced with immunoSEQ multiplex PCR; TCRdb's copy has only in-frame clones and lacks some. The table has roughly 24,000 clones, around 93% seen once; the top ten hold roughly 4.1%. Remarks on this clone: Its antigen remains unknown.

The CDR3 extends over 16 amino acids. Germline V gives CDR1 LNHDA, CDR2 SQIVND (reference sequence). The trim removed 0 bases at V and 7 bases at J, leaving 11 bases unmatched. The receptor was derived from a female donor over 55 with stage II squamous cell lung carcinoma. The sequencing here drew on peripheral blood, taken before any cancer treatment. V is TRBV19 and J is TRBJ1-1, with TRBD1 identical over 7 bases. The CDR3 sequence is CASSIDKGAGPGEAFF. Here the CDR3 DNA reads TGTGCCAGTAGTATAGATAAGGGGGCGGGGCCGGGTGAAGCTTTCTTT.